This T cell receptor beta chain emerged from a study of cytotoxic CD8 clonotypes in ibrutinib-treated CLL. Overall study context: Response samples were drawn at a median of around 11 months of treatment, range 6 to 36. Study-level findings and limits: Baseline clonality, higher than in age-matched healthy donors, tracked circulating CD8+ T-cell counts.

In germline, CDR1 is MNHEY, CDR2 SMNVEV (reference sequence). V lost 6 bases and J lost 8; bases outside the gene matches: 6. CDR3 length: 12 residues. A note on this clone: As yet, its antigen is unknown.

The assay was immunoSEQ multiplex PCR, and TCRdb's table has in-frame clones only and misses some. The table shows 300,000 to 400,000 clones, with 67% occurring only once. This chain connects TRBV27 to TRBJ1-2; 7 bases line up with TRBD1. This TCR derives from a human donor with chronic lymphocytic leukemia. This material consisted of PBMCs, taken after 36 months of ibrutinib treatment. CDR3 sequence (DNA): TGTGCCAGCAGCCAGGGGGTGGGGGGCTACACCTTC. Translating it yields CASSQGVGGYTF.